The T cell receptor (beta chain) described here comes from a study of cytomegalovirus exposure and HLA in healthy donors. Overall study results and limits: Later analysis identified a missense DCLRE1C variant that was linked to TCR beta V- and J-gene trimming.

Notes on this clone: Its antigen is not identified.

The PCR used 60 Vbeta and 13 Jbeta primers. Some clones are missing from TCRdb's copy, which holds only in-frame ones; the method was immunoSEQ multiplex PCR. The sample yields some 150,000 clones, roughly 80% seen once. Trimming took 4 bases from V and 9 from J; bases not matched to a gene: 1. Germline CDR1 reads MNHEY; CDR2 reads SMNVEV (reference sequence). CDR3 length: 13 amino acids. The V and J genes are TRBV27 and TRBJ2-1; 12 bases line up with TRBD2. Sequencing input: PBMCs. The source of this sequence is a woman younger than 45 in good health and CMV-seronegative. CDR3 protein: CASSWGLAGEQFF. The CDR3 DNA follows: TGTGCCAGCAGTTGGGGACTAGCGGGTGAGCAGTTCTTC.